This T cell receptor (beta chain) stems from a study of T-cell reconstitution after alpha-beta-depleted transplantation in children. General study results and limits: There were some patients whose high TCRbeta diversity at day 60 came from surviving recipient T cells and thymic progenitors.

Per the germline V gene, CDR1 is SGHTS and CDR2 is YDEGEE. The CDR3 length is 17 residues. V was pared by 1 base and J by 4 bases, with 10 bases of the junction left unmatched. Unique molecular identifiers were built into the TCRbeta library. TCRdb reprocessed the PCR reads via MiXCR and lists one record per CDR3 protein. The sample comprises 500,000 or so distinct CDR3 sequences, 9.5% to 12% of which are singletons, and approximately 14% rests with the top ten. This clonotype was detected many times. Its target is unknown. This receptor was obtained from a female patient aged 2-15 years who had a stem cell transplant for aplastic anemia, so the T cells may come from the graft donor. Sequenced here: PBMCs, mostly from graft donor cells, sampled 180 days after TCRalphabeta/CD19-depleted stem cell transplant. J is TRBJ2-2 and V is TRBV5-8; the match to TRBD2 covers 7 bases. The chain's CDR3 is CASSLWKGGRATGELFF. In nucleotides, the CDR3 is TGTGCCAGCAGCTTGTGGAAGGGAGGGAGAGCCACCGGGGAGCTGTTTTTT.